The present TCR beta chain was sequenced within a study of CD8+CD57+ T cells in acquired aplastic anemia. On the study more broadly: An average of roughly 3 ug of DNA was obtained from sorted CD4+ and CD8+ cells. In CD4+ cells, healthy donors produced an average of around 10 million reads. Study-wide findings and caveats: Controls and patients did not differ significantly in CD8+ Simpson's diversity.

Germline-derived CDR1 and CDR2 are LNHDA and SQIVND (reference sequence). The CDR3 is 15 amino acids. V lost 5 bases and J 1 base, leaving 9 bases between the germline ends. The TCR beta profiling, which covered VDJ combination and CDR3 sequence, was carried out using genomic DNA as the template. TCRdb reprocessed the reads via MiXCR and lists one record per CDR3 protein. The data hold some 180,000 distinct CDR3 sequences, with less than 55% observed a single time. Regarding this clonotype: Its cognate antigen is unknown.

The chain links TRBV19 to TRBJ2-6; no firm D call. Specimen: sorted CD4+, CD8+, or CD8+CD57+ T cells (not recorded which) from PBMCs. This receptor was identified in a human donor in good health. CDR3 loop: CASSLGPSGANVLTF. The CDR3, as DNA: TGTGCCAGTAGTCTAGGCCCATCTGGGGCCAACGTCCTGACTTTC.